The next 18 T cell receptor beta chains were all read from a single sample in a study of shared clonotypes between healthy human individuals. TCRdb's copy holds only in-frame clones and misses some; the assay was immunoSEQ multiplex PCR. The table shows 1.6 million or so clones, with around 98.5% occurring only once. Sequencing was carried out using naive CD4+ T cells sorted from blood. Subset indicated: CD45RA+ positively selected. Receptors originate from a man aged 30 to 45 in good health.

The chain is built from TRBV2 and TRBJ2-2, with a possible D match to TRBD2 (6 bases). This CDR3 is 13 amino acids long. V lost 6 bases, J lost 6 bases, and 11 bases lay in between. Germline-derived CDR1 and CDR2 are SNHLY and FYNNEI. CDR3 protein: CASRGPGAGELFF. In DNA, the CDR3 is TGTGCCAGCAGGGGTCCGGGGGCCGGGGAGCTGTTTTTT.

The V and J genes are TRBV5-1 and TRBJ2-2, with D hard to call. The V and J ends lost 6 bases and 6 bases respectively, with 9 bases between them. Germline V lookup: CDR1 SGHRS, CDR2 YFSETQ. This CDR3 is built from 12 residues. The CDR3 nucleotides are TGCGCCAGCAACCCCGAGGCCGGGGAGCTGTTTTTT. It translates to CASNPEAGELFF.

The genes are TRBV30 and TRBJ1-5; possibly TRBD1 for D (5 bases). Trimming took 8 bases from V and 5 from J, leaving 10 bases between them. The germline gives CDR1 GTSNPN, CDR2 SVGIG (reference sequence). The CDR3 consists of 11 residues. The CDR3 region has the DNA TGTGCCGGGGGGGTGGATCAGCCCCAGCATTTT. As protein: CAGGVDQPQHF.

As for this clone: Other nucleotide sequences in the sample specify the same CDR3. The V gene is TRBV18, the J gene TRBJ2-7, with D unresolved. Trimming removed 3 bases at V and 0 bases at J, with 9 bases between. Germline values: CDR1 KGHSH, CDR2 LQKENI. There are 14 residues in the CDR3. The CDR3 reads CASSPAASSYEQYF. The CDR3 nucleotides read TGTGCCAGCTCACCTGCAGCGAGCTCCTACGAGCAGTACTTC.

This chain links TRBV5-6 with TRBJ2-1; 7 bases match TRBD1. Trimming at V came to 2 bases and at J to 0 bases, leaving 14 bases not matched to a gene. Germline V gene data show CDR1 as SGHDT and CDR2 as YYEEEE. This CDR3 contains 19 residues. This chain's CDR3 is CASSFYFLGGQSSYNEQFF. In DNA, the CDR3 is TGTGCCAGCAGCTTTTACTTCCTAGGGGGCCAGAGCTCCTACAATGAGCAGTTCTTC.

This rearrangement joins TRBV29-1 to TRBJ2-5, with TRBD1 matching 10 bases. The CDR3 contains 17 residues. V lost 6 bases, J lost 1 base, and 14 bases stayed unmatched. The germline V gene has CDR1 SQVTM and CDR2 ANQGSEA. In DNA form, the CDR3 reads TGCAGCGTCTACGCGTCTTCCGGGACAGGGGTCCAAGAGACCCAGTACTTC. Translated, it gives CSVYASSGTGVQETQYF.

This rearrangement joins TRBV10-1 to TRBJ2-5; D assignment may be TRBD1 or TRBD2 (5 bases each). There are 13 residues in the CDR3. CDR1 and CDR2 from the germline V gene are WNHNN and SYGVQD (reference sequence). V dropped 8 bases and J dropped 5 bases, with 15 bases sitting between them. CDR3 loop: CASSRGSRETQYF. The CDR3, as DNA: TGCGCCAGCTCGAGGGGCTCACGGGAGACCCAGTACTTC.

The V gene is TRBV10-2, the J gene TRBJ2-5, with D maybe TRBD2 (5 bases). V lost 9 bases to trimming and J lost 3 bases, with 11 bases between them. The CDR3 runs to 12 residues. The germline V gene has CDR1 WSHSY and CDR2 SAAADI. The CDR3 is CASRRGEETQYF. Here the CDR3 DNA reads TGCGCCAGTCGACGGGGTGAAGAGACCCAGTACTTC.

The rearrangement uses TRBV6-5 and TRBJ1-2; TRBD1 aligns across 7 bases. Germline-derived CDR1 and CDR2 are MNHEY and SVGAGI. After removal of 5 bases from V and 4 bases from J, the junction contained 4 bases not matched to a gene. The CDR3 runs 13 residues. CDR3 DNA sequence: TGTGCCAGCAGTGCTACAGGGGTCTATGGCTACACCTTC. Translated: CASSATGVYGYTF.

The chain joins TRBV6-6 to TRBJ1-1; TRBD1 agrees at 8 bases. The CDR3 is made up of 14 amino acids. Germline-derived CDR1 and CDR2 are MNHNY and SVGAGI (reference sequence). V lost 8 bases, J lost 1 base, and 6 bases stayed unmatched. CDR3 protein: CASSTTGANTEAFF. For the CDR3, the DNA is TGTGCCAGCTCGACGACAGGGGCGAACACTGAAGCTTTCTTT.

The V gene is TRBV7-3, the J gene TRBJ2-1; 7 bases map to TRBD1. V shed 5 bases and J 1 base; nucleotides not matched to a gene: 5. The CDR3 spans 15 residues. Germline CDR1 reads SGHTA; CDR2 reads FQGTGA. In nucleotides, the CDR3 is TGTGCCAGCAGCCAGGGACAGAGATCCTACAATGAGCAGTTCTTC. Its translation: CASSQGQRSYNEQFF.

The chain uses TRBV2 and TRBJ1-4; no definite D call. The V end lost 5 bases, the J end lost 7 bases, and 23 bases lay between the germline ends. CDR1 is SNHLY, CDR2 FYNNEI, per germline. This CDR3 has 17 residues. CDR3 sequence: CASSFNRAPNPAEKLFF. The CDR3 coding sequence is TGTGCCAGCAGTTTTAACCGGGCTCCCAACCCAGCTGAAAAACTGTTTTTT.

This rearrangement joins TRBV29-1 to TRBJ2-3; TRBD1 matches 11 bases. This CDR3 region has 14 residues. CDR1 SQVTM and CDR2 ANQGSEA come from the germline V gene. J was trimmed by 5 bases and V by 7 bases; bases with no gene match: 8. The CDR3 sequence: CSARTGGVQDTQYF. The DNA of the CDR3 is TGCAGCGCTAGGACAGGGGGCGTGCAAGATACGCAGTATTTT.

This rearrangement joins TRBV19 to TRBJ2-3, with D perhaps matching TRBD2 (5 bases). Germline V gives CDR1 LNHDA, CDR2 SQIVND (reference sequence). CDR3 length: 14 residues. Trimming removed 7 bases from V and 5 bases from J, with 16 bases in between. The CDR3 DNA sequence: TGTGCCAGTACCACCGAGCTAGAGGGAGATACGCAGTATTTT. This translates into CASTTELEGDTQYF.

This chain uses TRBV10-3 with TRBJ2-5; 9 nucleotides match TRBD1. Looked up from germline, CDR1 is ENHRY and CDR2 is SYGVKD. Unmatched junction bases numbered 3, after V lost 2 bases and J lost 2 bases. The CDR3 has 15 residues. The CDR3 DNA sequence: TGTGCCATCAGTGAGAGGACAGGGGTACAAGAGACCCAGTACTTC. Translating gives CAISERTGVQETQYF.

The chain employs TRBV27 and TRBJ1-2, with 8 positions matching TRBD1. The length of the CDR3 is 13 residues. The germline V gene has CDR1 MNHEY and CDR2 SMNVEV (reference sequence). Unmatched junction bases numbered 6, after V lost 5 bases and J lost 7 bases. Here the CDR3 reads CASSAGQGSGYTF. The CDR3 coding sequence is TGTGCCAGCAGTGCAGGACAGGGAAGTGGCTACACCTTC.

This sequence joins TRBV2 and TRBJ1-1; tentatively, D is TRBD1 (5 bases). V lost 7 bases and J 9 bases, leaving 12 bases between the germline ends. This CDR3 contains 11 residues. The germline V gene has CDR1 SNHLY and CDR2 FYNNEI. CDR3 protein: CASNENRKAFF. The CDR3 nucleotides read TGTGCCAGCAACGAGAACAGGAAAGCTTTCTTT.

The rearrangement uses TRBV6-5 and TRBJ2-6, with D perhaps matching TRBD2 (6 bases). Germline CDR1 reads MNHEY; CDR2 reads SVGAGI. Trimming took 10 bases from V and 1 from J, leaving 14 bases between them. This CDR3 region has 15 residues. Here the CDR3 DNA reads TGTGCCATCAGACCCGGGGGTTCTGGGGCCAACGTCCTGACTTTC. It is translated as CAIRPGGSGANVLTF.